The source of this T cell receptor beta chain is a study of cytomegalovirus exposure and HLA in healthy donors. This clone was counted once. Vbeta (60) and Jbeta (13) primers were used in the PCR. Some clones are missing from TCRdb's copy, which holds only in-frame ones; the method was immunoSEQ multiplex PCR. The sample includes about 140,000 clones, around 83% of them seen just once. This TCR was recovered from a woman aged 45-59 years in good health and CMV-seropositive. Sequences were obtained from PBMCs.

CDR3 loop: CASSLRGVSYNEQFF. The CDR3 nucleotides are TGTGCCAGCAGTTTACGCGGAGTCTCCTACAATGAGCAGTTCTTC. This chain joins TRBV27 and TRBJ2-1; D not resolved. Looked up from germline, CDR1 is MNHEY and CDR2 is SMNVEV (reference sequence). The CDR3 extends over 15 amino acids. The V gene lost 2 bases and the J gene lost 0 bases, with 8 bases spanning the gap.